A selection of T cell receptor beta chains follows, all from one sample in a study of control samples from healthy donors and cancer patients. Method: immunoSEQ multiplex PCR; TCRdb's copy keeps in-frame clones and lacks some. The sample lists approximately 120,000 clones; 90% were seen once. The sample taken for sequencing was blood. These receptors were obtained from a human donor in good health. The donor label of this sample is uncertain. Each CDR3 is given with its conserved first and last residue. The order of the fields is clone size, V gene, J gene, D gene, CDR3 length, CDR3 protein, CDR3 DNA. D genes are given only for firm matches. Clone size is not always given. Where it is, it says once, few, many or a class for expanded clones.

size: .
V: TRBV10-3
J: TRBJ1-1
D: .
length: 13
CDR3: CATRTDMNTEAFF
DNA: TGTGCCACCCGGACAGATATGAACACTGAAGCTTTCTTT

size: .
V: TRBV19
J: TRBJ1-2
D: TRBD1
length: 14
CDR3: CASEQGTGNYGYTF
DNA: TGTGCCTCAGAACAGGGGACCGGTAACTATGGCTACACCTTC

size: few
V: TRBV4-2
J: TRBJ2-3
D: .
length: 13
CDR3: CASSQDIADTQYF
DNA: TGTGCCAGCAGCCAAGATATCGCAGATACGCAGTATTTT

size: .
V: TRBV3-1/TRBV3-2
J: TRBJ2-3
D: TRBD2
length: 16
CDR3: CASSQVQRGAGDTQYF
DNA: TGTGCCAGCAGCCAAGTTCAGCGGGGGGCCGGAGATACGCAGTATTTT

size: .
V: TRBV5-1
J: TRBJ1-6
D: TRBD1
length: 14
CDR3: CASGTGAGDSPLHF
DNA: TGCGCCAGCGGGACAGGGGCGGGGGATTCACCCCTCCACTTT

size: .
V: TRBV18
J: TRBJ1-1
D: .
length: 13
CDR3: CASSPYMNTEAFF
DNA: TGTGCCAGCTCACCTTACATGAACACTGAAGCTTTCTTT

size: .
V: TRBV6-5
J: TRBJ2-7
D: .
length: 13
CDR3: CASKEGGLYEQYF
DNA: TGTGCCAGCAAAGAAGGGGGGCTCTACGAGCAGTACTTC

size: once
V: TRBV9
J: TRBJ1-2
D: .
length: 13
CDR3: CASSVVVGMGYTF
DNA: TGTGCCAGCAGCGTAGTCGTGGGAATGGGCTACACCTTC

size: .
V: TRBV2
J: TRBJ1-5
D: .
length: 13
CDR3: CASQRQSNQPQHF
DNA: TGTGCCAGCCAAAGGCAGAGTAATCAGCCCCAGCATTTT

size: .
V: TRBV30
J: TRBJ1-5
D: .
length: 14
CDR3: CAWSVRAGNQPQHF
DNA: TGTGCCTGGAGTGTAAGGGCAGGCAATCAGCCCCAGCATTTT

size: .
V: TRBV30
J: TRBJ1-6
D: .
length: 16
CDR3: CAWSADSTGNNSPLHF
DNA: TGTGCCTGGAGTGCGGATTCGACGGGTAATAATTCACCCCTCCACTTT

size: .
V: TRBV5-6
J: TRBJ2-1
D: TRBD1
length: 16
CDR3: CASSFRGTGGYNEQFF
DNA: TGTGCCAGCAGCTTCCGGGGGACAGGGGGTTACAATGAGCAGTTCTTC